This T cell receptor beta chain comes out of a study of beta chain features in type 1 diabetes. About the research overall: Similarity in age, gender and cell yields was seen between patients and healthy donors.

Notes on the study in general: Whether TCRB rearrangement is influenced by HLA type was left unresolved in this analysis. Within patients, naive, central memory and Treg TCRB repertoires seemed more similar than within healthy donors.

Trimming at V came to 4 bases and at J to 4 bases, leaving 8 bases not matched to a gene. This CDR3 comprises 15 residues. The germline V gene encodes CDR1 MNHEY and CDR2 SMNVEV (reference sequence). Since all of the isolated RNA was reverse transcribed, expressed TCRB transcripts were what got sequenced. The method was immunoSEQ multiplex PCR; TCRdb's version includes in-frame clones alone and lacks a portion of them. Seen here are roughly 500,000 clones, about an eighth observed once, and the top ten hold approximately 0.045%. As regards this clone: The antigen remains unidentified.

The specimen sequenced was naive CD4+ T cells from blood. The TCR was taken from a woman aged 18-29 years in good health. The genes are TRBV27 and TRBJ2-7, with 9 bases fitting TRBD2. CDR3 DNA: TGTGCCAGCAGTTCCCACGCTAGCGGGATTTACGAGCAGTACTTC. This encodes CASSSHASGIYEQYF.